This entry is about one T cell receptor (beta chain). The data were obtained in a study of blood T cell repertoires in COVID-19. How the authors handled the data: Reference gene primer amplification gave estimated nucleated cell counts. The assay was immunoSEQ multiplex PCR, and TCRdb's table has in-frame clones only and misses some. V and J calls and clone size follow that table, whereas D and trimming were derived from the DNA. Of about 6,000 clones listed, 88% are singletons. Germline V CDR1 and CDR2: DFQATT, SNEGSKA (reference sequence). The V and J ends lost 6 bases and 5 bases respectively, with 7 bases between them. The CDR3 runs to 10 residues.

The V gene is TRBV20-1, the J gene TRBJ2-5; D call uncertain. This clonotype was obtained from a human donor in a cohort sampled during active COVID-19. Sample: peripheral blood. The CDR3 reads CSAPRETQYF. In DNA, the CDR3 is TGCAGTGCGCCCCGGGAGACCCAGTACTTC.